This passage covers 14 T cell receptor beta chains from one sample sequenced in a study of blood T cell repertoires in COVID-19 (dated by TCRdb to 2018 to 2021). The method behind the library was the immunoSEQ multiplex PCR assay. Entries here come from immuneACCESS through TCRdb and include only in-frame sequences with V and J called. Some clones fail to appear in such tables; in the studies checked, an unresolved V gene covers under half of the shortfall, and the cause of the remainder is unknown. Recorded for this sample are 130,000 to 150,000 clones; roughly 82% of them occurred a single time. The ten largest clones take up 9.5% to 13% of the sample. Sequencing used peripheral blood. These receptor sequences come from a man aged 60 to 69 with active or convalescent COVID-19.

This rearrangement joins TRBV7-7 to TRBJ2-1; 9 bases align to TRBD1. The CDR3 extends over 13 amino acids. V shed 5 bases and J 7 bases; nucleotides not matched to a gene: 3. The V gene's germline CDR1 is SSHAT and CDR2 FNYEAQ (reference sequence). The CDR3 region is CASSPGTGNEQFF. For the CDR3, the DNA is TGTGCCAGCAGCCCTGGGACAGGGAATGAGCAGTTCTTC.

The V and J genes are TRBV14 and TRBJ2-7; 8 nucleotides align to TRBD1. CDR1 SGHDN and CDR2 FVKESK come from the germline V gene. Trimming took 1 base from V and 1 from J; bases not matched to a gene: 12. The length of the CDR3 is 18 residues. For the CDR3, the DNA is TGTGCCAGCAGCCAAGCCCGAGGCCCCCGGGACAGGTCCTACGAGCAGTACTTC. Protein: CASSQARGPRDRSYEQYF.

The chain employs TRBV11-3 and TRBJ2-1, with D possibly matching TRBD1 (6 bases). The CDR3 spans 12 residues. The V gene lost 3 bases and the J gene lost 8 bases, with 8 bases spanning the gap. Germline values: CDR1 SGHNT, CDR2 YENEEA. CDR3 in DNA: TGTGCCAGCAGCTTTGGGGGCTATGAGCAGTTCTTC. Translating it yields CASSFGGYEQFF.

The chain combines TRBV7-9 with TRBJ2-7; the D gene is possibly TRBD2 (5 bases). The CDR3 totals 15 residues. Germline lookup yields CDR1 SEHNR and CDR2 FQNEAQ (reference sequence). V lost 0 bases to trimming and J lost 4 bases, with 13 bases between them. As DNA, the CDR3 is TGTGCCAGCAGCTTAGCAGGGCGGGTCGGGTACGAGCAGTACTTC. It is translated as CASSLAGRVGYEQYF.

The chain couples TRBV14 to TRBJ2-1; 9 bases line up with TRBD2. Unmatched junction bases numbered 6, after V lost 1 base and J lost 5 bases. The CDR3 has 16 residues. Germline CDR1 is SGHDN and CDR2 is FVKESK. This CDR3 reads CASSQVPGLANNEQFF. The CDR3 coding sequence is TGTGCCAGCAGCCAAGTTCCGGGACTAGCAAACAATGAGCAGTTCTTC.

The chain's CDR3 is CASSGGATHGYTF. For the CDR3, the DNA is TGTGCCAGCAGTGGAGGGGCAACCCACGGCTACACCTTC. This chain joins TRBV27 and TRBJ1-2, with a tentative D call TRBD1 (5 bases). The CDR3 contains 13 residues. From germline, CDR1 is MNHEY and CDR2 SMNVEV (reference sequence). V lost 5 bases to trimming and J lost 8 bases, with 15 bases between them.

This chain connects TRBV30 to TRBJ2-1; 9 bases agree with TRBD1. The length of the CDR3 is 15 residues. V gave up 3 bases and J gave up 4 bases; unmatched junction bases: 7. Germline CDR1 reads GTSNPN; CDR2 reads SVGIG (reference sequence). The CDR3 region is CAWSKPGQGYNEQFF. The CDR3 nucleotides read TGTGCCTGGAGCAAGCCGGGACAGGGATACAATGAGCAGTTCTTC.

V and J are TRBV7-2 and TRBJ1-2; D is ambiguous. This CDR3 spans 15 amino acids. Germline V lookup: CDR1 SGHTA, CDR2 FQGNSA. V was pared by 1 base and J by 4 bases, with 13 bases between. The CDR3 sequence: CASSLDPGDRYGYTF. CDR3 in DNA: TGTGCCAGCAGCTTAGATCCAGGCGACCGCTATGGCTACACCTTC.

V usage is TRBV29-1 and J usage is TRBJ1-1, with a tentative D call TRBD1 (5 bases). This CDR3 has 14 residues. V lost 4 bases and J lost 0, with 12 bases in between. Germline V lookup: CDR1 SQVTM, CDR2 ANQGSEA. The CDR3 sequence is CSVAGPEMNTEAFF. The CDR3 DNA reads TGCAGCGTTGCAGGGCCTGAAATGAACACTGAAGCTTTCTTT.

The genes are TRBV15 and TRBJ1-1; 10 bases line up with TRBD1. CDR3 length: 17 residues. The trim removed 3 bases at V and 1 base at J, leaving 8 bases unmatched. CDR1 is LNHNV and CDR2 is YYDKDF in the germline V gene (reference sequence). In DNA form, the CDR3 reads TGTGCCACCAGCAGGGAACAGACAGGGGGCGCGAACACTGAAGCTTTCTTT. Protein sequence: CATSREQTGGANTEAFF.

This chain uses TRBV18 with TRBJ1-1; 7 positions agree with TRBD1. Germline CDR1 is KGHSH and CDR2 is LQKENI. Trimming removed 1 base from V and 8 bases from J; junction bases left unmatched: 10. The CDR3 length is 15 residues. CDR3 loop: CASSPLTFPGQEAFF. The CDR3 nucleotides read TGTGCCAGCTCACCACTGACTTTTCCGGGACAGGAAGCTTTCTTT.

Remarks on this clone: The same CDR3 also results from other DNA sequences found in this sample. The J gene is TRBJ1-2, the V gene TRBV10-3; the match to TRBD1 covers 7 bases. Germline assignment: CDR1 ENHRY and CDR2 SYGVKD. Trimming removed 6 bases from V and 8 bases from J; junction bases left unmatched: 6. This CDR3 is 12 amino acids long. CDR3 in amino acids: CAIRTGTGGYTF. The CDR3 coding sequence is TGTGCCATCAGGACAGGGACTGGAGGCTACACCTTC.

The rearrangement uses TRBV6-5 and TRBJ1-1, with D possibly being TRBD1 (6 bases). CDR1 MNHEY and CDR2 SVGAGI come from the germline V gene. Trimming shortened V by 0 bases and J by 11 bases, and 22 bases separated the two germline ends. The CDR3 runs 16 residues. CDR3 sequence reads: CASSYSSVGGPLTAFF. Written as DNA, the CDR3 is TGTGCCAGCAGTTACTCGAGTGTTGGGGGCCCACTGACTGCTTTCTTT.

In its sample, this clone was seen once. This chain links TRBV11-3 with TRBJ2-1, with D possibly matching TRBD1 (6 bases). This CDR3 is built from 15 residues. V lost 5 bases, J lost 2 bases, and 13 bases lay in between. Germline CDR1 is SGHNT and CDR2 is YENEEA. CDR3 loop: CASSTPRGAYNEQFF. Here the CDR3 DNA reads TGTGCCAGCAGCACACCCAGGGGAGCCTACAATGAGCAGTTCTTC.